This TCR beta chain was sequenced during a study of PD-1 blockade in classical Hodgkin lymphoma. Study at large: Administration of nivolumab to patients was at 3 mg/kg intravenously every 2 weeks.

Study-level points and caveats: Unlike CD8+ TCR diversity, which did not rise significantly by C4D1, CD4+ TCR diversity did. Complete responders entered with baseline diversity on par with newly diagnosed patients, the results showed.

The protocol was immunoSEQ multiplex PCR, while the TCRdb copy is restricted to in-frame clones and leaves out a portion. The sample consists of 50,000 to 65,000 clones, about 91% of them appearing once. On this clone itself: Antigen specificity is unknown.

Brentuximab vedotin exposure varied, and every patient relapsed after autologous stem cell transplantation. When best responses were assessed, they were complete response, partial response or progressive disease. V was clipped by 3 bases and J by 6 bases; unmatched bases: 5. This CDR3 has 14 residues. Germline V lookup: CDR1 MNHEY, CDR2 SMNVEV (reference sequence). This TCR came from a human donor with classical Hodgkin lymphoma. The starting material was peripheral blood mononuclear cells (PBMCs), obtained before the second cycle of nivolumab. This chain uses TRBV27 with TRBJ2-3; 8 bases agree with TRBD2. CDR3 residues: CASSFRLALDTQYF. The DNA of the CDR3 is TGTGCCAGCAGTTTCCGACTAGCGCTGGATACGCAGTATTTT.